This TCR beta chain stems from a study of blood T cell repertoires in COVID-19. For the study at large: T cells, B-cell-depleted T cells, or PBMCs supplied cDNA or gDNA.

The CDR3 has 16 amino acids. Germline assignment: CDR1 MDHEN and CDR2 SYDVKM. V was cut by 1 base and J by 5 bases, with 17 bases left in between. TCRdb's table, derived via immunoSEQ multiplex PCR, lists solely in-frame clones and lacks some. The sample carries about 200,000 clones, around 87% recorded once. The sample consisted of peripheral blood. The source is a man between 60 and 75 years old with acute or convalescent COVID-19. The rearrangement links TRBV28 to TRBJ2-5; D unresolved. CDR3 nucleotides: TGTGCCAGCAGTTTATATCCCCCTAAAGCCGGGGAGACCCAGTACTTC. Its translation: CASSLYPPKAGETQYF.